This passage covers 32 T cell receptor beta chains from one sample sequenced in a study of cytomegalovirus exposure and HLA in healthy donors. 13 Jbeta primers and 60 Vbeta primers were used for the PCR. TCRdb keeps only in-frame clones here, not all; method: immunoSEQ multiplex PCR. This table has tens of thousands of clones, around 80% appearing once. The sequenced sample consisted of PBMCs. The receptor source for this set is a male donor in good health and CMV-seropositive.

The CDR3 DNA reads TGTGCCAGCAGCCAAGGTGTGCAGGGACTCAATGAGCAGTTCTTC. Protein sequence: CASSQGVQGLNEQFF. V is TRBV14 and J is TRBJ2-1, with D possibly being TRBD2 (6 bases). The CDR3 consists of 15 residues. The V and J ends lost 1 base and 6 bases respectively, with 13 bases between them. In germline, CDR1 is SGHDN, CDR2 FVKESK. Using reference TRBV14 and TRBJ2-1 for the parts outside the CDR3, the full variable domain is EAGVTQFPSHSVIEKGQTVTLRCDPISGHDNLYWYRRVMGKEIKFLLHFVKESKQDESGMPNNRFLAERTGGTYSTLKVQPAELEDSGVYFCASSQGVQGLNEQFFGPGTRLTVL.

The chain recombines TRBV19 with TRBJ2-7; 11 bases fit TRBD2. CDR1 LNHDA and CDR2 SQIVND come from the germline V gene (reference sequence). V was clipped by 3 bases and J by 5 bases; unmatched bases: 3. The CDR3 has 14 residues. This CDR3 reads CASSILAGGNEQYF. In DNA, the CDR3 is TGTGCCAGTAGTATCCTAGCGGGGGGTAACGAGCAGTACTTC.

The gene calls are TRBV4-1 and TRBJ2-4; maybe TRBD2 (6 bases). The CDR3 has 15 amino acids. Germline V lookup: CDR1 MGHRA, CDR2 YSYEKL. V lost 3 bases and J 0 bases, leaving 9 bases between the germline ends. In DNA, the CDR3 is TGCGCCAGCAGCCACCCGGGACTAGCCAAAAACATTCAGTACTTC. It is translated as CASSHPGLAKNIQYF.

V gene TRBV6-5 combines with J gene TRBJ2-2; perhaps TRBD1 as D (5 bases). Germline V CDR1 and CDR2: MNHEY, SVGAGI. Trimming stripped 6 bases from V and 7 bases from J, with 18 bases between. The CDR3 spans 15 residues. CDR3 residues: CASRRILGVGGELFF. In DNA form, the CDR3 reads TGTGCCAGCAGACGTATCTTAGGGGTTGGCGGGGAGCTGTTTTTT.

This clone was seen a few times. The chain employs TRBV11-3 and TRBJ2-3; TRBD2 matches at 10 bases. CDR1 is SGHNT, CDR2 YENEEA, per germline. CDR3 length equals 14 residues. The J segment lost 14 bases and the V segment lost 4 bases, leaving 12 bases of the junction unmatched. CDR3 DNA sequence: TGTGCCAGCAGCTCCACTCCCCTAGCGGGGGATACGTATTTT. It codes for CASSSTPLAGDTYF. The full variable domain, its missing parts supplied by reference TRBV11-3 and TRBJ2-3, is EAGVVQSPRYKIIEKKQPVAFWCNPISGHNTLYWYLQNLGQGPELLIRYENEEAVDDSQLPKDRFSAERLKGVDSTLKIQPAELGDSAVYLCASSSTPLAGDTYFGPGTRLTVL.

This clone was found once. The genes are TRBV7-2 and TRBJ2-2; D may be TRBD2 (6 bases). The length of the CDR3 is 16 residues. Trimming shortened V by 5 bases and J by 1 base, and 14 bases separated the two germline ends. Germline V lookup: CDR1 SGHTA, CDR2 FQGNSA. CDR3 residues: CASSNRRGRNTGELFF. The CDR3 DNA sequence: TGTGCCAGCAGCAACCGCCGGGGGAGGAACACCGGGGAGCTGTTTTTT.

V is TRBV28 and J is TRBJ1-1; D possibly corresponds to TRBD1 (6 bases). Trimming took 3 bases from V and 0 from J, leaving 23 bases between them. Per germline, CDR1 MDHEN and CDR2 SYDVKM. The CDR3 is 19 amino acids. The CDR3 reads CASSFSRGSGRTMNTEAFF. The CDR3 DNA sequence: TGTGCCAGCAGTTTTTCGAGGGGGTCGGGCCGGACCATGAACACTGAAGCTTTCTTT.

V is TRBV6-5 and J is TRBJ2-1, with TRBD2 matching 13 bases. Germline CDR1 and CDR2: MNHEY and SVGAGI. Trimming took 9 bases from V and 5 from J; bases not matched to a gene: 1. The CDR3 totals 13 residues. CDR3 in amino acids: CASGLAGDNEQFF. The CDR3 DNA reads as TGTGCCAGTGGACTAGCGGGAGACAATGAGCAGTTCTTC.

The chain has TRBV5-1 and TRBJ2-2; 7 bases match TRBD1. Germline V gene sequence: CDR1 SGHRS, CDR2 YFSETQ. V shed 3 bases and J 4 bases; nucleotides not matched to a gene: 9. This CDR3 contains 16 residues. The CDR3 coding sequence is TGCGCCAGCAGCTGGGGGACGACAGGGAGCACCGGGGAGCTGTTTTTT. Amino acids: CASSWGTTGSTGELFF.

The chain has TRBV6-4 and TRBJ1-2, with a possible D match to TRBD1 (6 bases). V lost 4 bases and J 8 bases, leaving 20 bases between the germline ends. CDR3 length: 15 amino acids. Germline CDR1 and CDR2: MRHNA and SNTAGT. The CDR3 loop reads CASSVTAGQFWGYTF. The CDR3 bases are TGTGCCAGCAGTGTCACTGCAGGACAGTTCTGGGGCTACACCTTC.

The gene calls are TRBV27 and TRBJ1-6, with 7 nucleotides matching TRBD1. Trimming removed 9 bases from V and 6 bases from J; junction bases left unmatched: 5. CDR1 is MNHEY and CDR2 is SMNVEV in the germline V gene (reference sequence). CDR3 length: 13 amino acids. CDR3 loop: CASWDRRNSPLHF. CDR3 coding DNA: TGTGCCAGTTGGGACAGACGTAATTCACCCCTCCACTTT.

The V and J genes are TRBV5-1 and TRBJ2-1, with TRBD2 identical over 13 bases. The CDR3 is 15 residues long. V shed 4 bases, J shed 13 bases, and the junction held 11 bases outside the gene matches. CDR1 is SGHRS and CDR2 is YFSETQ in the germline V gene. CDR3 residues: CASSQTSGRALSQFF. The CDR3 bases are TGCGCCAGCAGCCAAACTAGCGGGAGGGCCCTAAGTCAGTTCTTC.

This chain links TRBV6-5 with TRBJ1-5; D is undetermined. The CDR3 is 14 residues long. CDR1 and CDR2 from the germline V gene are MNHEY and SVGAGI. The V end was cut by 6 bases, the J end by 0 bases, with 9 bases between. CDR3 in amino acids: CASSPQNSNQPQHF. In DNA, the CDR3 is TGTGCCAGCAGCCCACAGAATAGCAATCAGCCCCAGCATTTT.

CDR3: CASSPRLAKYEQYF. In nucleotides, the CDR3 is TGTGCCAGCTCGCCTAGGCTAGCGAAGTACGAGCAGTACTTC. The rearrangement links TRBV28 to TRBJ2-7; a weak D match, TRBD2 (6 bases). CDR3 size: 14 residues. Germline V gene data show CDR1 as MDHEN and CDR2 as SYDVKM. V lost 8 bases and J lost 4, with 18 bases in between. The full variable domain, with the rest looked up from reference TRBV28 and TRBJ2-7, is DVKVTQSSRYLVKRTGEKVFLECVQDMDHENMFWYRQDPGLGLRLIYFSYDVKMKEKGDIPEGYSVSREKKERFSLILESASTNQTSMYLCASSPRLAKYEQYFGPGTRLTVT.

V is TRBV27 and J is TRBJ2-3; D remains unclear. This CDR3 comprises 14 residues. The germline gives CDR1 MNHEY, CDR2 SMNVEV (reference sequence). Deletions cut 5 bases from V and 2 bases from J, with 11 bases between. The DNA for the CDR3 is TGTGCCAGCAGTCCGGCTAGAAACACAGATACGCAGTATTTT. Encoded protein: CASSPARNTDTQYF.

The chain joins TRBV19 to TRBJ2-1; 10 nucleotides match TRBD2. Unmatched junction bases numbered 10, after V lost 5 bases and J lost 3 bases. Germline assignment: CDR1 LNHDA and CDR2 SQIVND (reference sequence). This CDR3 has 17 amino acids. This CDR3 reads CASSRFLAGASYNEQFF. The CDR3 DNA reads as TGTGCCAGTAGTCGCTTTCTAGCGGGGGCGAGCTACAATGAGCAGTTCTTC.

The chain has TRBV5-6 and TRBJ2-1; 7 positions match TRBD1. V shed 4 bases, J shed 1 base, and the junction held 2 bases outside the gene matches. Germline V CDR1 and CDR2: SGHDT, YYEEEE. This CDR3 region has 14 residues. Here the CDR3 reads CASSPTGSYNEQFF. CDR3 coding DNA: TGTGCCAGCAGCCCGACAGGGTCCTACAATGAGCAGTTCTTC.

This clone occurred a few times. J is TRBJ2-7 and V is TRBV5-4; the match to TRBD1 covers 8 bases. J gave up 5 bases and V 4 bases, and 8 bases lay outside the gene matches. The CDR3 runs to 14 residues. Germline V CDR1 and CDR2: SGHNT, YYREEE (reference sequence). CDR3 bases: TGTGCCAGCAGCCTACGACAGGGGAAGGACGAGCAGTACTTC. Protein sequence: CASSLRQGKDEQYF. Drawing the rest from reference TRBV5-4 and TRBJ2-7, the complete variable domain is ETGVTQSPTHLIKTRGQQVTLRCSSQSGHNTVSWYQQALGQGPQFIFQYYREEENGRGNFPPRFSGLQFPNYSSELNVNALELDDSALYLCASSLRQGKDEQYFGPGTRLTVT.

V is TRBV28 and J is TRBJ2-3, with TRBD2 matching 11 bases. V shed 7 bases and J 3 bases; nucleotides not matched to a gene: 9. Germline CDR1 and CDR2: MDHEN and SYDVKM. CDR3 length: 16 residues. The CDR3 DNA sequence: TGTGCCAGCACCCCCATTAGCGGGGGGGCGACAGATACGCAGTATTTT. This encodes CASTPISGGATDTQYF.

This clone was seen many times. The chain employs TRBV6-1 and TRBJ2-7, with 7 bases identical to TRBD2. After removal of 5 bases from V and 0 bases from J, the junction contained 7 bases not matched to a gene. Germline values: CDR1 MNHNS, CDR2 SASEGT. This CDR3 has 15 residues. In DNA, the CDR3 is TGTGCCAGCAGTAAACCAGCGGGGAGCTCCTACGAGCAGTACTTC. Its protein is CASSKPAGSSYEQYF.

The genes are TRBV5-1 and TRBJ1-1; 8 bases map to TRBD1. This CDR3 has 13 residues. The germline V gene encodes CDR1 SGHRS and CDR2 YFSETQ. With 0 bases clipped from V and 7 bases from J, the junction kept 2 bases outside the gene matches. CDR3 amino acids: CASSLDGTGEAFF. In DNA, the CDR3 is TGCGCCAGCAGCTTGGACGGGACAGGTGAAGCTTTCTTT.

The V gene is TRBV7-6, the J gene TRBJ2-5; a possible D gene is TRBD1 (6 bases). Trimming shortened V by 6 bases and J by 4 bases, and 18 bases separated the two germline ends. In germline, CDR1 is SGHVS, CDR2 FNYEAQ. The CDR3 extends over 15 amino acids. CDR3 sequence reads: CASRSAEGVGETQYF. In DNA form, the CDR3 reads TGTGCCAGCAGGTCTGCCGAGGGGGTGGGAGAGACCCAGTACTTC.

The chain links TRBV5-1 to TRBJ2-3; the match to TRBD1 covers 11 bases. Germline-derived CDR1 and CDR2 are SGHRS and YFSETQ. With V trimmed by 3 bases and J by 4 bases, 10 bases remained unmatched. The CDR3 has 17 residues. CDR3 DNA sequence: TGCGCCAGCAGCTCATTACCAGGGACAGGGGGGGCAGATACGCAGTATTTT. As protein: CASSSLPGTGGADTQYF.

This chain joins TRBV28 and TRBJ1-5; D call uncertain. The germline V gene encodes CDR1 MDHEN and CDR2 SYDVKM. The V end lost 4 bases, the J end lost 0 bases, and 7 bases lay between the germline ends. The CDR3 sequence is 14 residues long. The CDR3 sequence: CASSSEFSNQPQHF. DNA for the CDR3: TGTGCCAGCAGTTCAGAATTTAGCAATCAGCCCCAGCATTTT.

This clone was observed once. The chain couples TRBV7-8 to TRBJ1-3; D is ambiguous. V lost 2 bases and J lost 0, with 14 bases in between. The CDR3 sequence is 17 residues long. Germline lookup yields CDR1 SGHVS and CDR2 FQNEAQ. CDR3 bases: TGTGCCAGCAGCTTAAGTGGACTAAAACTCTCTGGAAACACCATATATTTT. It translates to CASSLSGLKLSGNTIYF.

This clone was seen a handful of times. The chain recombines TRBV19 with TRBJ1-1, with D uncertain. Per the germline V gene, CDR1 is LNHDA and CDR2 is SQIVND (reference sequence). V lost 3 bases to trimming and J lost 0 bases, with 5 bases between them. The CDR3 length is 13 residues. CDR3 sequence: CASSIGVNTEAFF. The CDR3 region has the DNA TGTGCCAGTAGTATCGGAGTGAACACTGAAGCTTTCTTT.

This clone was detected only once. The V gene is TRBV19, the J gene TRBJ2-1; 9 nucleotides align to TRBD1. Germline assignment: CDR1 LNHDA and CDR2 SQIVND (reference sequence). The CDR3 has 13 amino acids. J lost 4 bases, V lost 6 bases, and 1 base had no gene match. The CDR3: CASSGTGYNEQFF. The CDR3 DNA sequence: TGTGCCAGTAGCGGGACAGGGTACAATGAGCAGTTCTTC.

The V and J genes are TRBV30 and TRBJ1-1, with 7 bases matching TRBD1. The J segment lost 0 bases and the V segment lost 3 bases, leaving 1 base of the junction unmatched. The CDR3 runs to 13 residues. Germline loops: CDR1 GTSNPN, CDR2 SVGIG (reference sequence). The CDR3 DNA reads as TGTGCCTGGAGGGGACAGTTGAACACTGAAGCTTTCTTT. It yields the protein CAWRGQLNTEAFF.

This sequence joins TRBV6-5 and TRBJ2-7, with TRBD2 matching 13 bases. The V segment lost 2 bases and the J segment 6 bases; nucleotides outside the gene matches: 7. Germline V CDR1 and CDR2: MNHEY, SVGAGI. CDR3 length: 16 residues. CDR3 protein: CASSYRTSGSSIEQYF. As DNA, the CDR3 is TGTGCCAGCAGTTACCGGACTAGCGGGAGTTCGATCGAGCAGTACTTC.

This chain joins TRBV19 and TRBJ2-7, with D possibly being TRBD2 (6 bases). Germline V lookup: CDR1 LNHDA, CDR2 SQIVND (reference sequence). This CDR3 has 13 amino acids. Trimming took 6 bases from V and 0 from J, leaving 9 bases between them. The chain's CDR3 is CASRDGSSYEQYF. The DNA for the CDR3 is TGTGCCAGTAGGGACGGGAGCTCCTACGAGCAGTACTTC. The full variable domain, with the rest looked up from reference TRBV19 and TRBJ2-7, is DGGITQSPKYLFRKEGQNVTLSCEQNLNHDAMYWYRQDPGQGLRLIYYSQIVNDFQKGDIAEGYSVSREKKESFPLTVTSAQKNPTAFYLCASRDGSSYEQYFGPGTRLTVT.

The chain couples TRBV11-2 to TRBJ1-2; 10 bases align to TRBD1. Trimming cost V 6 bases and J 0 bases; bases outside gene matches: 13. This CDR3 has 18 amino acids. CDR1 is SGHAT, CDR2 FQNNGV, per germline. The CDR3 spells CASRPTPGQGKTNYGYTF. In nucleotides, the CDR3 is TGTGCCAGCAGGCCTACTCCGGGACAGGGGAAAACTAACTATGGCTACACCTTC.

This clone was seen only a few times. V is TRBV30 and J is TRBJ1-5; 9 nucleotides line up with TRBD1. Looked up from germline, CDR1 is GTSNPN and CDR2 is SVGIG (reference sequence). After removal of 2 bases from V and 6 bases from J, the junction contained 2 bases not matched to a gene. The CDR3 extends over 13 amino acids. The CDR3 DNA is TGTGCCTGGAGTAGACAGGGGGGTCAGCCCCAGCATTTT. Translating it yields CAWSRQGGQPQHF.